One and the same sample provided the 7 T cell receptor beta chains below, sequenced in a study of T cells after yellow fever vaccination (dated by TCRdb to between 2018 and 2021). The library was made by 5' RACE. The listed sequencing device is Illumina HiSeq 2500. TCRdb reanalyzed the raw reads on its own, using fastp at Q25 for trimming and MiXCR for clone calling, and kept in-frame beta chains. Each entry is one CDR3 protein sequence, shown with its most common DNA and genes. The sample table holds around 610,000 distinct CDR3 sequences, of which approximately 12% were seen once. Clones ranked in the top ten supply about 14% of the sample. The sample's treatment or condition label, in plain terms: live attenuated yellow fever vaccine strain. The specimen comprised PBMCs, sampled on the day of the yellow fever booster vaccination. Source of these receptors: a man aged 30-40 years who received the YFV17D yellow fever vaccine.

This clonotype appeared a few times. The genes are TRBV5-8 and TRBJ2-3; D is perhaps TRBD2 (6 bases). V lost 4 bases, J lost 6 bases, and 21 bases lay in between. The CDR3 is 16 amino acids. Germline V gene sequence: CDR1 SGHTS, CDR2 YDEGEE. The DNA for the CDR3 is TGTGCCAGCAGCATGCGCGGGACCCAAGGGAGGGATACGCAGTATTTT. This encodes CASSMRGTQGRDTQYF.

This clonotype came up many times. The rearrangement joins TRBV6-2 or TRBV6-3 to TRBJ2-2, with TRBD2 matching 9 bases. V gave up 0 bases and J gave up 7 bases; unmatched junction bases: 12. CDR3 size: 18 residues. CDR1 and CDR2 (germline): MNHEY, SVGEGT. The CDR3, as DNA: TGTGCCAGCAGTTACTCGACCCTTAGCGGGAGAGAAATCGGGGAGCTGTTTTTT. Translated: CASSYSTLSGREIGELFF.

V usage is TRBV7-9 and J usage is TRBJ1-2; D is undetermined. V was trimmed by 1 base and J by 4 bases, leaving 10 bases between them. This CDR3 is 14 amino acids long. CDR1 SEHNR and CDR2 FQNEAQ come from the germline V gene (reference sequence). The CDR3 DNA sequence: TGTGCCAGCAGCTTAGTCTCCAGCCCCTATGGCTACACCTTC. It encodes CASSLVSSPYGYTF. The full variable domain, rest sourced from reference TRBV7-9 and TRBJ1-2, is DTGVSQNPRHKITKRGQNVTFRCDPISEHNRLYWYRQTLGQGPEFLTYFQNEAQLEKSRLLSDRFSAERPKGSFSTLEIQRTEQGDSAMYLCASSLVSSPYGYTFGSGTRLTVV.

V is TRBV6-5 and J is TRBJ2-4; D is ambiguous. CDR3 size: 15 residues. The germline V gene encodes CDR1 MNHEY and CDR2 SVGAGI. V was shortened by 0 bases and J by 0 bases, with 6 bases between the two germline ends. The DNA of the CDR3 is TGTGCCAGCAGTTACTCAGGGCCAGCCAAAAACATTCAGTACTTC. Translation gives CASSYSGPAKNIQYF.

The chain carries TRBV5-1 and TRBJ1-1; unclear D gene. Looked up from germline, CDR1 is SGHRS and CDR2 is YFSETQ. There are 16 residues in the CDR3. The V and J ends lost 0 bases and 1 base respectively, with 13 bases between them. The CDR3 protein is CASSLAPAGANTEAFF. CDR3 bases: TGCGCCAGCAGCTTGGCCCCCGCAGGAGCGAACACTGAAGCTTTCTTT.

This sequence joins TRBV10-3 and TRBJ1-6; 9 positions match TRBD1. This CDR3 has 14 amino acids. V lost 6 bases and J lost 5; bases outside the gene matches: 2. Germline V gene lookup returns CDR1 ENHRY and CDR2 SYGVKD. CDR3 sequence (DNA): TGTGCCATCAGCCGGGACAGGGATAATTCACCCCTCCACTTT. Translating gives CAISRDRDNSPLHF.

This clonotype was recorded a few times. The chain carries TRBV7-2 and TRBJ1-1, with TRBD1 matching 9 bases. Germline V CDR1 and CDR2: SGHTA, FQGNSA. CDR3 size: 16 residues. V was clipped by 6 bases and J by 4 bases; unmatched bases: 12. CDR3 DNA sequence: TGTGCCAGCAGAAAGACAGGGGGGAGGACGGTCACTGAAGCTTTCTTT. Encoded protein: CASRKTGGRTVTEAFF.